This TCR beta chain was captured by sequencing in a study of blood T cell repertoires in COVID-19 (TCRdb year 2020). With respect to the entire study: The collaborator samples originated in the United States, Italy and Spain and spanned the acute and convalescent phases of COVID-19. The material from the prospective study consisted of cDNA or gDNA derived from T cells, B-cell-depleted T cells, or PBMCs. Deeply sampled blood TCRbeta repertoires from subjects exposed to, actively infected with, or recovered from COVID-19 were included in the dataset. The repertoires were released in a freely available public database intended as a resource for research on the immune response to SARS-CoV-2. The samples were drawn from the first 160 participants of the ongoing ImmuneRACE study and from over a thousand subjects provided by 6 global collaborators. Sample metadata almost always included a de-identified subject ID, COVID-19 status, age in years and sex. Where available, HLA class I and class II types were taken from metadata supplied by the sample provider and were not determined by assay-based typing. On the study overall, not on this receptor specifically: The quantity of clinical and demographic metadata differed by source and by participant and was supplied without curation.

The collaborating institutions used their own protocols to collect whole blood in K2EDTA tubes. For TCRbeta analysis, collaborators shipped samples in one of three forms: frozen whole blood, isolated PBMCs, or DNA extracted from either of those sample types. Comment on this clone: Its binding antigen is unknown. Per-nucleotide qualities are absent, and no much larger clonotype sits a single base away.

The CDR3, cysteine through phenylalanine, is 18 amino acids long. Just the 54-base CDR3 DNA is kept, in frame starting at base 1. The CDR1 and CDR2 encoded by the germline V gene (reference sequence) are LNHDA and SQIVND. V trim: 3 bases; J trim: 10 bases; unmatched bases: 13. TCRbeta CDR3 regions were amplified from genomic DNA using the immunoSEQ Assay, a bias-controlled multiplex PCR. As for the original processing: The number of nucleated cells in each sample was estimated from the amplification of reference gene primers within the assay. To quantify the absolute abundance of each unique TCRbeta CDR3 rearrangement, sequence reads were collapsed and filtered. For each sample, productive Simpson clonality was calculated as the square root of Simpson's diversity index over productive rearrangements. TCRdb limited this immuneACCESS table to in-frame rearrangements with V and J called. A share of clones is missing; checked studies link under half to unresolved V genes, and the rest is unexplained. The V and J calls and the clone size are those of that table, but D and trimming were determined from the DNA. The sample table shows about 68,000 clones, and approximately 86% are seen once. Of the sample, around 1.4% is held by the ten largest clones.

This receptor chain uses TRBV19 and TRBJ2-1, and TRBD2 matches 15 of the central bases. Sequencing was done on a sample of peripheral blood. The TCR originated in a woman aged 60-70 years with acute or convalescent COVID-19. The nucleotides are TGTGCCAGTAGTATTGGCAGGACTAGCGGGAGGGCCCGGTTCGAGCAGTTCTTC. Its translation is CASSIGRTSGRARFEQFF.